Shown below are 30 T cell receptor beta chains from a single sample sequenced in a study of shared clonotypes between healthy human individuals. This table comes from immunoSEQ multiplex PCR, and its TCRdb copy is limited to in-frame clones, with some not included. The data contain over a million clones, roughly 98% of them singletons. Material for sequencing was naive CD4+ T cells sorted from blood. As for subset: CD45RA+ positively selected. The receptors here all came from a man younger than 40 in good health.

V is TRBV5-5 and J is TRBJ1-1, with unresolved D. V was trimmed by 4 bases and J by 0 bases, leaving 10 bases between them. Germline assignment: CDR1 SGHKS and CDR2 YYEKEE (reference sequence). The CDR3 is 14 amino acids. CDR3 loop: CASSSLALNTEAFF. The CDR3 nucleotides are TGTGCCAGCAGCAGTCTAGCCTTGAACACTGAAGCTTTCTTT.

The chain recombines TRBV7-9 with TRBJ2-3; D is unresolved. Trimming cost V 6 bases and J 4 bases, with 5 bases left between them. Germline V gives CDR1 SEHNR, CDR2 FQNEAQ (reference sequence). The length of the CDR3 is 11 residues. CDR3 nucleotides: TGTGCCAGCAGTCCCCCAGATACGCAGTATTTT. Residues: CASSPPDTQYF.

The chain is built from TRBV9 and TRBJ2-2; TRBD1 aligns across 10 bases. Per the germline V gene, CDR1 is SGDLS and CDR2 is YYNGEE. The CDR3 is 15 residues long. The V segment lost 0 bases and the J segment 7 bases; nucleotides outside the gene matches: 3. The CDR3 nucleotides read TGTGCCAGCAGCGTAGAGGGACAGGGGTACGGGGAGCTGTTTTTT. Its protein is CASSVEGQGYGELFF.

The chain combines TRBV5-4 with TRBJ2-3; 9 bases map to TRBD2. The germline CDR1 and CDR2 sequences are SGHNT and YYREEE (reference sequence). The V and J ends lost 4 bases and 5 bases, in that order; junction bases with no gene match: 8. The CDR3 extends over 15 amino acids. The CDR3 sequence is CASSPIAGEEDTQYF. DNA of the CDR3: TGTGCCAGCAGCCCTATAGCGGGAGAGGAAGATACGCAGTATTTT.

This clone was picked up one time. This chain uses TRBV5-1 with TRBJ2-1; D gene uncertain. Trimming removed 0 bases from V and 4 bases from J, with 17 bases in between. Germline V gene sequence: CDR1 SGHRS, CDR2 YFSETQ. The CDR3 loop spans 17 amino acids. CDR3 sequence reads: CASSLGPATIGYNEQFF. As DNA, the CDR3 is TGCGCCAGCAGCTTGGGCCCAGCTACTATTGGTTACAATGAGCAGTTCTTC.

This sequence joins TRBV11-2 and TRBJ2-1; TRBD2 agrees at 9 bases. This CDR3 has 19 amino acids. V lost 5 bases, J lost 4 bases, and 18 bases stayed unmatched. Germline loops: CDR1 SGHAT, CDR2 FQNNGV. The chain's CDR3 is CASSLRLPPSGRSYNEQFF. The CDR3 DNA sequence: TGTGCCAGCAGCCTCCGACTCCCACCCAGCGGGAGGTCATACAATGAGCAGTTCTTC.

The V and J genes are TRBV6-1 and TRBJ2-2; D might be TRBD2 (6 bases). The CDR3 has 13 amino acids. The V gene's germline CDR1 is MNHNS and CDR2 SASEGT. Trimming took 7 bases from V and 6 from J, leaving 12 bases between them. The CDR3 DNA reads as TGTGCCAGCAATCTGGGGGGTCCCGGGGAGCTGTTTTTT. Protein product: CASNLGGPGELFF.

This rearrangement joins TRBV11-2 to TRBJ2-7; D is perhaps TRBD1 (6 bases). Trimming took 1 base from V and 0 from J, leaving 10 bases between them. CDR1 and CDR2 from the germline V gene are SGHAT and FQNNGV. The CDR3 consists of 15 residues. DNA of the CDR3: TGTGCCAGCAGCTTAGGTCGGACAGCCTCCTACGAGCAGTACTTC. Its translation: CASSLGRTASYEQYF. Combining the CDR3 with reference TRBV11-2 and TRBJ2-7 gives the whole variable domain EAGVAQSPRYKIIEKRQSVAFWCNPISGHATLYWYQQILGQGPKLLIQFQNNGVVDDSQLPKDRFSAERLKGVDSTLKIQPAKLEDSAVYLCASSLGRTASYEQYFGPGTRLTVT.

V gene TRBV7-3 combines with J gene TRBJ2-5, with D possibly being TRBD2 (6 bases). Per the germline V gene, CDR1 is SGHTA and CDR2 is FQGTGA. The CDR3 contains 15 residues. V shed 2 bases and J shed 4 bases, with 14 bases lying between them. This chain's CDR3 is CASSLFGQGGETQYF. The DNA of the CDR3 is TGTGCCAGCAGCTTATTCGGTCAGGGAGGAGAGACCCAGTACTTC.

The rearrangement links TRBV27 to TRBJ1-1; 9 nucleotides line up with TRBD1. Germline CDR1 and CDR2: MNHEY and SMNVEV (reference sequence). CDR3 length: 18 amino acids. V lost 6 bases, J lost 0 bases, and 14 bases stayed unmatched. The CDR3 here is CASSSPRGQGLMNTEAFF. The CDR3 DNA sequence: TGTGCCAGCAGCAGCCCCAGGGGACAGGGACTCATGAACACTGAAGCTTTCTTT.

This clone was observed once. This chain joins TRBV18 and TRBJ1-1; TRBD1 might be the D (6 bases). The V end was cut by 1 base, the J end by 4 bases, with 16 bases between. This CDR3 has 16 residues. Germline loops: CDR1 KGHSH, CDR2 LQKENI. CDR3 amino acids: CASSPLQGVGSTEAFF. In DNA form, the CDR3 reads TGTGCCAGCTCACCACTACAGGGCGTCGGGAGCACTGAAGCTTTCTTT.

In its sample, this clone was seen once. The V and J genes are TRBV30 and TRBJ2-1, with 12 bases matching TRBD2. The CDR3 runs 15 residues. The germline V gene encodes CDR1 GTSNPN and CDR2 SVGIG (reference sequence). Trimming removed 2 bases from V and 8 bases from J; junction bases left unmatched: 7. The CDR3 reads CAWSQTSGSFHEQFF. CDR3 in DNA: TGTGCCTGGAGTCAGACTAGCGGGAGTTTCCATGAGCAGTTCTTC.

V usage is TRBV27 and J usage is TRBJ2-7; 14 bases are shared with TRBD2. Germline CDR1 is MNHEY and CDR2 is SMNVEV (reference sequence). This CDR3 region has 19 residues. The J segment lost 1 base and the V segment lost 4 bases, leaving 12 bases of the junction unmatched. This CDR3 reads CASSSGLAGAQWRSYEQYF. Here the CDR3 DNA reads TGTGCCAGCAGTTCGGGACTAGCGGGAGCACAGTGGAGGTCCTACGAGCAGTACTTC.

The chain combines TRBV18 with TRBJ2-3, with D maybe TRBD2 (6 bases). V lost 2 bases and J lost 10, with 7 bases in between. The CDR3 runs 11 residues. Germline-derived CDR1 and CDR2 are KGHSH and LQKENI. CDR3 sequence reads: CASSPGGSQYF. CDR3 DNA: TGTGCCAGCTCACCAGGAGGGTCGCAGTATTTT.

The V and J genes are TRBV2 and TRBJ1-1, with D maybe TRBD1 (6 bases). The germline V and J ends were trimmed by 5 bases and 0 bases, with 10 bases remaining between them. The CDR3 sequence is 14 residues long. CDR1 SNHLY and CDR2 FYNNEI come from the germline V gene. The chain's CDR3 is CASSQGLLNTEAFF. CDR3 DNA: TGTGCCAGCAGTCAGGGGTTATTGAACACTGAAGCTTTCTTT.

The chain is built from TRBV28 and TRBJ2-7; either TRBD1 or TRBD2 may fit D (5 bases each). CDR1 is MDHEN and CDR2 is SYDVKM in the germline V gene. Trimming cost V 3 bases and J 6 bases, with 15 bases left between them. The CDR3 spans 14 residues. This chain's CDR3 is CASSFRGLGVEQYF. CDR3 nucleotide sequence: TGTGCCAGCAGTTTTCGGGGTCTAGGGGTCGAGCAGTACTTC.

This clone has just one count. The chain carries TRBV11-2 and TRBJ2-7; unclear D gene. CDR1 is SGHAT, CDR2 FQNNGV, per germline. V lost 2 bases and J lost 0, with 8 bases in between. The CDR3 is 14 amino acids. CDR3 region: CASSLPSASYEQYF. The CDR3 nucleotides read TGTGCCAGCAGCTTACCTAGTGCCTCCTACGAGCAGTACTTC.

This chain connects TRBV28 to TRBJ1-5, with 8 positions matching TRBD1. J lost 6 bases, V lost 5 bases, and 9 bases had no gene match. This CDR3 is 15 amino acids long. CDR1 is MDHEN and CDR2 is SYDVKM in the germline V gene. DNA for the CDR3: TGTGCCAGCAGTACCGGACAGGGCCTGGGTCAGCCCCAGCATTTT. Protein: CASSTGQGLGQPQHF.

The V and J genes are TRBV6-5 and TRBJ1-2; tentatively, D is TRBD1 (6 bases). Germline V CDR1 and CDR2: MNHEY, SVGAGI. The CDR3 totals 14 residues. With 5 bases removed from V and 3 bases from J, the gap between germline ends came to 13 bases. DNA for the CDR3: TGTGCCAGCAGTCGACAGGAGGATTACTATGGCTACACCTTC. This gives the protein CASSRQEDYYGYTF.

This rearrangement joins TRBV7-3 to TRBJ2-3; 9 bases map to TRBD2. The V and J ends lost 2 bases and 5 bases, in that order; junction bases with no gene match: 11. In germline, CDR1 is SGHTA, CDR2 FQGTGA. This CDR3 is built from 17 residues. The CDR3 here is CASSLYPLAGGLDTQYF. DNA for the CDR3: TGTGCCAGCAGCTTATACCCCCTCGCGGGAGGGTTAGATACGCAGTATTTT.

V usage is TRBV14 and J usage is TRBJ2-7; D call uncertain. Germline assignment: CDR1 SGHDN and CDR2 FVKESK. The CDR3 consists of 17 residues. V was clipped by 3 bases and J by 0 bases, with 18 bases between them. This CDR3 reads CASSQILQVRSSYEQYF. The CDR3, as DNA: TGTGCCAGCAGCCAGATACTCCAGGTTAGAAGCTCCTACGAGCAGTACTTC.

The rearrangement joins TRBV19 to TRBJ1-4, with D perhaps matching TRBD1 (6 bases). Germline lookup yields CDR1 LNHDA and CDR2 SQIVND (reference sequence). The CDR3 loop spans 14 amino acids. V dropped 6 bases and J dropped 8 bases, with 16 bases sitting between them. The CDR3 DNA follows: TGTGCCAGTAGCCCAACGGGGGCAGACGAAAAACTGTTTTTT. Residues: CASSPTGADEKLFF.

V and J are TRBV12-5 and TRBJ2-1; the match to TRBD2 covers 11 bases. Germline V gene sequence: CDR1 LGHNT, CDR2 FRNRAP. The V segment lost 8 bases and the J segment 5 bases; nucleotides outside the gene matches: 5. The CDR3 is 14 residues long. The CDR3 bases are TGTGCTAGTTGCGGGACTAGCGGTAACAATGAGCAGTTCTTC. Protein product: CASCGTSGNNEQFF. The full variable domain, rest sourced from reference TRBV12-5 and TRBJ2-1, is DARVTQTPRHKVTEMGQEVTMRCQPILGHNTVFWYRQTMMQGLELLAYFRNRAPLDDSGMPKDRFSAEMPDATLATLKIQPSEPRDSAVYFCASCGTSGNNEQFFGPGTRLTVL.

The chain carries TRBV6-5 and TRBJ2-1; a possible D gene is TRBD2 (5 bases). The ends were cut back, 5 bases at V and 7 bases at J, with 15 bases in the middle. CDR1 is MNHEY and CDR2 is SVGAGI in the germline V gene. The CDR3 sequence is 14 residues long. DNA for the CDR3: TGTGCCAGCAGTCCGTTGGACCCGGGGAATGAGCAGTTCTTC. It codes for CASSPLDPGNEQFF.

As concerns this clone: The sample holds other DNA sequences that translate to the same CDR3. The CDR3: CASSLVRNTDTQYF. CDR3 nucleotide sequence: TGTGCCAGCAGCTTAGTACGGAACACAGATACGCAGTATTTT. The J gene is TRBJ2-3, the V gene TRBV7-2; D uncertain. Trimming removed 1 base from V and 2 bases from J, with 7 bases in between. From germline, CDR1 is SGHTA and CDR2 FQGNSA. This CDR3 spans 14 amino acids.

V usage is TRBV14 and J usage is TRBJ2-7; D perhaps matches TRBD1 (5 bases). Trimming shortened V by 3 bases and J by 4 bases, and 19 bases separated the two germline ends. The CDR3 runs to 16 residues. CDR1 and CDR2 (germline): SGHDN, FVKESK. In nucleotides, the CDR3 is TGTGCCAGCAGCCACAACCTCCGGGCGACAGAATACGAGCAGTACTTC. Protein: CASSHNLRATEYEQYF.

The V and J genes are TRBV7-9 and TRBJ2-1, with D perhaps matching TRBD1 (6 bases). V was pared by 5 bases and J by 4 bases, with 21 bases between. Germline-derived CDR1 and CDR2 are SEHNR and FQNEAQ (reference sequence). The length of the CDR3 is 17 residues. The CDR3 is CASSHGVGGILYNEQFF. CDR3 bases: TGTGCCAGCAGCCATGGGGTAGGGGGTATACTTTACAATGAGCAGTTCTTC.

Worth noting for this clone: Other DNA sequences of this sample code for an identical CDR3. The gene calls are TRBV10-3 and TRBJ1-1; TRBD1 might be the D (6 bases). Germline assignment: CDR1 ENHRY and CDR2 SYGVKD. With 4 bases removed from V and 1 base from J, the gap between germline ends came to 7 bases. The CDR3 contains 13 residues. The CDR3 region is CAISAGENTEAFF. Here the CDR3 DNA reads TGTGCCATCAGTGCAGGGGAGAACACTGAAGCTTTCTTT.

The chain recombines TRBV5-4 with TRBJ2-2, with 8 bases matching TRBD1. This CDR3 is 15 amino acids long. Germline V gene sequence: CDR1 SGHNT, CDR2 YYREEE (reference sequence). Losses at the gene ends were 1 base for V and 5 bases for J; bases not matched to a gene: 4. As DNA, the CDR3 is TGTGCCAGCAGCTTGCCAGGGGGCATGACCGGGGAGCTGTTTTTT. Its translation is CASSLPGGMTGELFF.

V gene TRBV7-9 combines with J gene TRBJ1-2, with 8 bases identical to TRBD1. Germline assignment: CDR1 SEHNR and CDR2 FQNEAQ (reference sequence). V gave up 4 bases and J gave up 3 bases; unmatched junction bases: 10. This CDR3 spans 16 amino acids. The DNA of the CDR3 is TGTGCCAGCAGCTCACTCAGGGGGCAAGGTGACTATGGCTACACCTTC. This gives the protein CASSSLRGQGDYGYTF.